The 7 T cell receptor beta chains below come from one sample, sequenced in a study of T cell clonality in common variable immunodeficiency. General study results and limits: Fewer deletions and N-nucleotide insertions were reportedly seen in common variable immunodeficiency TCR beta sequences.

The table came from immunoSEQ multiplex PCR; TCRdb's copy has only in-frame clones and leaves some out. The sample lists roughly 14,000 clones, none appearing once, the ten largest making up about 12%. Their cognate antigens are unknown. Sequencing used peripheral blood mononuclear cells. Receptors originate from a human donor with common variable immunodeficiency.

For this clone: The sequenced fragment ends 3 residues before the CDR3 boundary, so the rest is inferred from the germline J gene. The chain joins TRBV7-2 to TRBJ1-2; no clear D. V lost 5 bases, J lost 4 bases, and 8 bases lay in between. The CDR3 totals 12 residues. Per the germline V gene, CDR1 is SGHTA and CDR2 is FQGNSA. The part of the CDR3 DNA that was read is TGTGCCAGCAGCCTCCCCGGCTATGGC. Amino acid sequence: CASSLPGYG. The whole CDR3 protein reads CASSLPGYGYTF.

This clone was picked up a small number of times. The CDR3 end lies 3 residues beyond the end of the read and is filled in from the germline J gene. This chain uses TRBV6-2 or TRBV6-3 with TRBJ2-7, with 12 bases lining up with TRBD2. The germline V gene encodes CDR1 MNHEY and CDR2 SVGEGT. CDR3 length: 17 amino acids. After removal of 0 bases from V and 2 bases from J, the junction contained 5 bases not matched to a gene. CDR3 sequence: CASSYSFLAGGPYEQYF. Incomplete CDR3 DNA: TGTGCCAGCAGTTACTCCTTTCTAGCGGGGGGGCCCTACGAG.

The sample holds many counts of this clone. The observed sequence ends 3 residues before the CDR3 terminus, with the missing tail filled in from the germline J gene. This chain joins TRBV29-1 and TRBJ1-2; D may be TRBD1 (6 bases). CDR3 length equals 11 residues. Germline assignment: CDR1 SQVTM and CDR2 ANQGSEA. Trimming took off 6 bases at V and 7 bases at J, with 12 bases between the two ends. Partial CDR3 DNA: TGCAGCGTCGGCAGGGGCGGTGGC. Its translation is CSVGRGGG. The full-length CDR3 reads as CSVGRGGGYTF.

This clone has a handful of counts. The CDR3 goes on 3 residues after the read ends, and that part is filled in from the germline J gene. The chain is built from TRBV19 and TRBJ2-3; D might be TRBD1 (6 bases). Germline-derived CDR1 and CDR2 are LNHDA and SQIVND (reference sequence). The CDR3 is made up of 11 amino acids. Here the CDR3 reads CASRDNRSQYF. Partial CDR3 DNA: TGTGCCAGCAGGGACAATCGATCG.

As concerns this clone: The sequenced fragment ends 3 residues before the CDR3 boundary, so the rest is inferred from the germline J gene. The chain combines TRBV6-2 or TRBV6-3 with TRBJ2-5; possible D gene TRBD1, 6 bases. V was cut by 4 bases and J by 7 bases, with 16 bases left in between. The CDR3 totals 14 residues. The germline CDR1 and CDR2 sequences are MNHEY and SVGEGT. The CDR3 sequence is CASSFLGGAGTQYF. CDR3 bases read: TGTGCCAGCAGTTTTTTAGGGGGAGCTGGGACC.

This clone was counted at least ten times. The read finishes 3 residues shy of the CDR3 end, and the germline J gene is used to complete it. The chain carries TRBV18 and TRBJ2-3, with TRBD2 matching 9 bases. The CDR3 contains 15 residues. V shed 4 bases and J 4 bases; nucleotides not matched to a gene: 6. Germline V gene sequence: CDR1 KGHSH, CDR2 LQKENI. The CDR3: CASSLRTSAPDTQYF. The sequenced part of the CDR3 DNA is TGTGCCAGCTCACTAAGGACTAGCGCGCCAGATACG.

This clone occurred a few times. The read comes to an end 3 residues before the CDR3 does, leaving the germline J gene to fill in the end. The chain joins TRBV7-6 to TRBJ2-1, with D unresolved. The germline V gene has CDR1 SGHVS and CDR2 FNYEAQ. This CDR3 has 17 residues. The V and J ends lost 5 bases and 2 bases respectively, with 19 bases between them. The CDR3 DNA, read in part, is TGTGCCAGCAGCCGTACAGTGGCGCAAACCGCCTACAATGAG. Its protein product is CASSRTVAQTAYNE. The CDR3 in its entirety is CASSRTVAQTAYNEQFF.